The T cell receptor beta chain under discussion was sequenced for a study of regulatory T cells in long-lasting Graves disease. As to time point: newly diagnosed GD, antithyroid drugs for less than 3 months. TCR sequences were obtained from RNA taken from PBMCs. This clonotype turned up a few times. Antigen specificity is unknown. To make TCR beta libraries, researchers used iRepertoire HTBI primers and Arm-PCR of CDR3 regions. In TCRdb, the multiplex PCR reads were re-called with MiXCR into one record per CDR3 protein. The table includes 540,000 or so distinct CDR3 sequences, roughly 13% detected once. Study conclusions and caveats: With persistent disease, TRBV28, TRBJ1-2 and TRBJ2-5 were the favored segments. The number of shared public clonotypes was higher in persistent patients (approximately 3,000) than new patients (roughly 970).

Germline V gene lookup returns CDR1 SGHDN and CDR2 FVKESK. The V and J ends lost 0 bases and 0 bases respectively, with 18 bases between them. This CDR3 spans 19 amino acids. These same data were also listed under a study on T cells in Graves' hyperthyroidism and ophthalmopathy. Per that paper: Patients aged 18 to 65 had newly diagnosed hyperthyroidism of under 2 months' duration. A patient was excluded if there was uncontrolled infection, other autoimmune disease, pregnancy or lactation.

V is TRBV14 and J is TRBJ2-1; possibly TRBD2 for D (5 bases). Sequencing was performed on peripheral blood mononuclear cells (PBMCs), taken at new diagnosis, from a patient treated with antithyroid drugs. The source of this sequence is a man aged 25 to 45 with Graves disease. CDR3 loop: CASSQDPRELPSSYNEQFF. CDR3 coding DNA: TGTGCCAGCAGCCAAGATCCCCGGGAACTACCCAGCTCCTACAATGAGCAGTTCTTC.